This record covers a single T cell receptor (beta chain). At one end, the junction sequence differs from germline, possibly due to a read error. This entry belongs to a study of blood T cell repertoires in COVID-19. Original data processing: Counts of nucleated cells, estimated from reference gene primer amplification, were obtained. Clones were read by immunoSEQ multiplex PCR, and TCRdb kept only the in-frame ones, dropping some. V and J calls and clone size are given by that table; D and trimming were obtained from the DNA. The sample records 20,000 to 25,000 clones, about 87% being singletons. Germline V gene sequence: CDR1 SQVTM, CDR2 ANQGSEA. The CDR3 spans 12 residues.

The rearrangement links TRBV29-1 to TRBJ2-3; maybe TRBD2 (5 bases). The source is a woman of 80 years or more with active COVID-19. Sequencing was carried out using peripheral blood. CDR3 region: CSVEGLADTQYF. The CDR3 bases are TGCAGCGTGGAAGGACTCGCAGATACGCAGTATTTT.